The T cell receptor (beta chain) described here comes from a study of shared clonotypes between healthy human individuals. General observations from the study: Among donors, sharing of clonotypes was expected to be affected by sequencing depth. Though the depth was large, rarefaction showed that sorted-subset sequencing was incomplete.

Per sorted-subset replicate PCR, input was around 200 ng DNA, representing roughly 28,000 T cell genomes. Libraries were prepared by immunoSEQ multiplex PCR; TCRdb keeps only in-frame clonotypes and omits some of them. The top ten clones hold 0.32% of a sample with about 380,000 clones, approximately 97% of them seen once. Note on this clone: Antigen specificity is unknown.

The CDR3 length is 13 residues. Germline loops: CDR1 SGHDT, CDR2 YYEEEE. Trimming removed 5 bases at V and 5 bases at J, with 14 bases between. Sample: memory CD8+ T cells sorted from blood. The subset here: CD45RO+ cells pooled with CCR7-negative TemRA cells. The chain couples TRBV5-6 to TRBJ2-7; perhaps TRBD1 as D (6 bases). This TCR was sampled from a man aged 30-40 years in good health. The CDR3 protein is CASRQGLGNEQYF. Here the CDR3 DNA reads TGTGCCAGCAGGCAGGGGTTGGGGAACGAGCAGTACTTC.